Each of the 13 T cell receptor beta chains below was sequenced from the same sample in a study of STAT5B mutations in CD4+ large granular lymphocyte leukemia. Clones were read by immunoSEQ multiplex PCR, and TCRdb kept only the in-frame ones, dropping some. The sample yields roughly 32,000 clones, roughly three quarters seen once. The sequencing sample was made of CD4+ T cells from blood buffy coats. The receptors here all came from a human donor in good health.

CDR3 residues: CASRTSGTDTQYF. DNA for the CDR3: TGCGCCAGCAGGACTAGCGGGACAGATACGCAGTATTTT. This chain uses TRBV5-1 with TRBJ2-3; 10 positions agree with TRBD2. Germline V lookup: CDR1 SGHRS, CDR2 YFSETQ. The V and J ends lost 5 bases and 3 bases, in that order; junction bases with no gene match: 0. The CDR3 consists of 13 residues.

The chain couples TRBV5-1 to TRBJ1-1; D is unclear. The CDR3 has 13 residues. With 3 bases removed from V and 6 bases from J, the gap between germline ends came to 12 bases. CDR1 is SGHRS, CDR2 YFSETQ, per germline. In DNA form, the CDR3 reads TGCGCCAGCAGCTCCAACCTCGGCCCTGAAGCTTTCTTT. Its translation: CASSSNLGPEAFF.

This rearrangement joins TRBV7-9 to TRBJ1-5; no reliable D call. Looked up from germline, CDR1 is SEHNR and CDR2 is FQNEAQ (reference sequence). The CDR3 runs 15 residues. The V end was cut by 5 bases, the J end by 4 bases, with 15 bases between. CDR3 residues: CASSPTGSANQPQHF. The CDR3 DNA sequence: TGTGCCAGCAGCCCCACGGGGTCAGCGAATCAGCCCCAGCATTTT.

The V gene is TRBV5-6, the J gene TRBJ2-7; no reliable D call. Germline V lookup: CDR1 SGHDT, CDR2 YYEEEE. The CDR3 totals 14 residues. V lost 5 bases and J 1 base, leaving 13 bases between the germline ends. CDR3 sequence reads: CASRARGRSYEQYF. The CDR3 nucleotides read TGTGCCAGCAGGGCCCGAGGCAGGTCCTACGAGCAGTACTTC.

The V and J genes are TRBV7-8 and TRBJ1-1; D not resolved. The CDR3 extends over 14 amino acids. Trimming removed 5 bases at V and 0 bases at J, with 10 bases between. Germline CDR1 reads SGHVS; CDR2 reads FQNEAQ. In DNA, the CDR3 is TGTGCCAGCAGCCCCCGCCCGATGAACACTGAAGCTTTCTTT. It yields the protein CASSPRPMNTEAFF.

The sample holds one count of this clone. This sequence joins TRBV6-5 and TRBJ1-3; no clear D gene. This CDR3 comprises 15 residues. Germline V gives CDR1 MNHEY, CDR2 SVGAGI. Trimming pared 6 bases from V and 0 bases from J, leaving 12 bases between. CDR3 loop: CASSAGRHSGNTIYF. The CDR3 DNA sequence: TGTGCCAGCAGCGCCGGACGGCACTCTGGAAACACCATATATTTT.

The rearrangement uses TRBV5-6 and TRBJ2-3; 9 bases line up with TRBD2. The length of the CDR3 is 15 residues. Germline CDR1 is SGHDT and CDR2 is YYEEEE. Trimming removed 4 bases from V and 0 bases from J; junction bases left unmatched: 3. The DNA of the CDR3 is TGTGCCAGCAGCCCGGGACTAGCTAGCACAGATACGCAGTATTTT. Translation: CASSPGLASTDTQYF.

The CDR3 DNA follows: TGTGCCAGCAGCTCCCTAGCGGGCCCTCGAGACGAGCAGTACTTC. Protein product: CASSSLAGPRDEQYF. This chain links TRBV2 with TRBJ2-7; 8 bases map to TRBD2. This CDR3 has 15 residues. Germline V gene lookup returns CDR1 SNHLY and CDR2 FYNNEI. With V trimmed by 6 bases and J by 5 bases, 12 bases remained unmatched.

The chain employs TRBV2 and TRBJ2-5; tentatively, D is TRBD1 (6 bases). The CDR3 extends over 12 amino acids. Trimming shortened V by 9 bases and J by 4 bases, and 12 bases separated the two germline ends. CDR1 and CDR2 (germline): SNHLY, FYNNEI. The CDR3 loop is CASNLGGETQYF. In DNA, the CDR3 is TGTGCCAGTAATCTAGGGGGAGAGACCCAGTACTTC.

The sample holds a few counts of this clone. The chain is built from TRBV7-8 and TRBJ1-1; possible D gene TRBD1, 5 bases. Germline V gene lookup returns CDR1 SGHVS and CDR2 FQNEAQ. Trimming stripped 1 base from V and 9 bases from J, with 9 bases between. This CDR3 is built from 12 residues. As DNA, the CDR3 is TGTGCCAGCAGCTTAGGGGCGGGGCAAGCTTTCTTT. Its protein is CASSLGAGQAFF.

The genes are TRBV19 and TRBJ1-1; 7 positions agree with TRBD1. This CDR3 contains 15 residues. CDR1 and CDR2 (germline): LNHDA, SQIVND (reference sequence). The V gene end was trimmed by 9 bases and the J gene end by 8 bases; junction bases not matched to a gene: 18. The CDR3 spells CASLRDSQWIGEAFF. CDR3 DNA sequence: TGTGCCAGCCTCCGGGACAGTCAATGGATTGGGGAAGCTTTCTTT.

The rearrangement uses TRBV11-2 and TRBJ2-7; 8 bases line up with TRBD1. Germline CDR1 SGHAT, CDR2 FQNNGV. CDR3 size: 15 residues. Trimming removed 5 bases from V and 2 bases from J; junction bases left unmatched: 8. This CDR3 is CASSPLRGPTYEQYF. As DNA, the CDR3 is TGTGCCAGCAGCCCGCTCAGGGGGCCGACCTACGAGCAGTACTTC.

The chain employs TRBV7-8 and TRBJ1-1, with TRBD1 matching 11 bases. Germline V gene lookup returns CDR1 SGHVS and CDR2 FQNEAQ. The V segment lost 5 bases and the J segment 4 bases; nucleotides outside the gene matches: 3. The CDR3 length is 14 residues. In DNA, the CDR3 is TGTGCCAGCAGCCGAGGGACAGGGGGCACTGAAGCTTTCTTT. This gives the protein CASSRGTGGTEAFF.